This TCR beta chain was found in a study of regulatory T cells in long-lasting Graves disease. To make TCR beta libraries, researchers used iRepertoire HTBI primers and Arm-PCR of CDR3 regions. Each CDR3 protein gets one entry after TCRdb re-called the multiplex PCR reads with MiXCR. Of around 460,000 distinct CDR3 sequences listed, approximately 23% are singletons. Germline V gene lookup returns CDR1 MNHNS and CDR2 SASEGT. This CDR3 contains 14 residues. The time point is: persistent/refractory GD, antithyroid drugs over 5 years with positive TRAb. Construction of the TCR library relied on RNA isolated from PBMCs. In its sample, this clonotype was seen many times.

The chain links TRBV6-1 to TRBJ1-1; D gene unclear. This TCR came from a female donor with Graves disease. The input for sequencing was peripheral blood mononuclear cells (PBMCs), taken when the disease was refractory, from a patient treated with antithyroid drugs. For the CDR3, the DNA is TGTGCAATCGCGGGGTCCGGCGGGAACACTGAAGCTTTCTTT. It encodes CAIAGSGGNTEAFF.